This T cell receptor beta chain was identified during a study of blood T cells in healthy people across ages. Then a second PCR, running about 6 to 11 cycles, was carried out with a sample-barcoded 5' primer and a J-beta primer mix. A tag from a template-switch adaptor with 12 random nucleotides marked each cDNA molecule. TCRdb re-called the 5' RACE reads through MiXCR, storing one row per CDR3 protein. The repertoire holds 550,000 to 800,000 distinct CDR3 sequences, with about a third as singletons. With 3 bases removed from V and 9 bases from J, the gap between germline ends came to 12 bases. The germline V gene has CDR1 DFQATT and CDR2 SNEGSKA (reference sequence). This CDR3 contains 12 residues. Only a few counts were recorded for this clonotype. Its antigen remains unknown. Study-wide results and caveats: Long-lived and aged donors differed, with more naive CD4+ cells and higher diversity in the long-lived.

The receptor was isolated from an elderly woman in good health. The sequenced sample consisted of blood. This chain connects TRBV20-1 to TRBJ1-5; D gene unclear. CDR3 bases: TGCAGTGCTAGTTATCCCGCGGGGCCCCAGCATTTT. Protein: CSASYPAGPQHF.